These 24 T cell receptor beta chains were all obtained from the same sample, sequenced in a study of regulatory T cells in long-lasting Graves disease. Arm-PCR of CDR3 regions and iRepertoire HTBI primers were the basis on which TCR beta libraries were built. TCRdb recomputed calls from the multiplex PCR reads with MiXCR, one row per CDR3 protein. The sample includes 250,000 to 400,000 distinct CDR3 sequences, about 18% seen only once; the top ten take about 40%. Time point noted: newly diagnosed GD, antithyroid drugs for less than 3 months. The TCR library was prepared using RNA isolated from PBMCs. Material: peripheral blood mononuclear cells (PBMCs), obtained at new diagnosis, from a patient treated with antithyroid drugs. Receptors were obtained from a female donor with Graves disease.

The chain is built from TRBV7-9 and TRBJ1-2; D not resolved. This CDR3 has 11 amino acids. Germline V gives CDR1 SEHNR, CDR2 FQNEAQ (reference sequence). V dropped 3 bases and J dropped 6 bases, with 5 bases sitting between them. CDR3 sequence: CASSFEDGYTF. DNA for the CDR3: TGTGCCAGCAGCTTCGAAGATGGCTACACCTTC.

This clonotype was seen repeatedly, ten times or more. The rearrangement joins TRBV7-9 to TRBJ2-2; TRBD1 matches 9 bases. CDR1 and CDR2 (germline): SEHNR, FQNEAQ (reference sequence). The CDR3 sequence is 18 residues long. V lost 5 bases, J lost 3 bases, and 13 bases stayed unmatched. CDR3 DNA: TGTGCCAGCAGCGGGGGGCCGGACAGGGGTCGACACACCGGGGAGCTGTTTTTT. It is translated as CASSGGPDRGRHTGELFF.

The table lists this clonotype with many counts. The chain is built from TRBV7-9 and TRBJ2-5; no firm D call. This CDR3 has 14 residues. Looked up from germline, CDR1 is SEHNR and CDR2 is FQNEAQ (reference sequence). The V end lost 7 bases, the J end lost 1 base, and 13 bases lay between the germline ends. DNA for the CDR3: TGTGCCAGCACCTTGTCGTGGCCCCAAGAGACCCAGTACTTC. Encoded protein: CASTLSWPQETQYF.

This clonotype was seen at least ten times. The J gene is TRBJ2-7, the V gene TRBV11-2, with D hard to call. The CDR3 consists of 14 residues. Between the trimmed V and J ends, which lost 1 base and 0 bases, there was a span of 7 bases. Germline values: CDR1 SGHAT, CDR2 FQNNGV. The CDR3 region is CASSLAVISYEQYF. CDR3 sequence (DNA): TGTGCCAGCAGCTTAGCGGTTATCTCCTACGAGCAGTACTTC.

J is TRBJ2-1 and V is TRBV6-2 or TRBV6-3; a weak D match, TRBD2 (7 bases). This CDR3 has 14 residues. Deletions cut 7 bases from V and 4 bases from J, with 14 bases between. Per germline, CDR1 MNHEY and CDR2 SVGEGT. In nucleotides, the CDR3 is TGTGCCAGCAAAGGGGGAGGGCTTTACAATGAGCAGTTCTTC. Translation gives CASKGGGLYNEQFF.

This clonotype has more than one count but fewer than ten. The CDR3 nucleotides are TGTGCCAGCTCACCACCGGTTGCGAGTTACGAGCAGTACTTC. It encodes CASSPPVASYEQYF. The chain uses TRBV18 and TRBJ2-7; D gene ambiguous. V was trimmed by 0 bases and J by 4 bases, leaving 10 bases between them. This CDR3 has 14 amino acids. Germline CDR1 and CDR2: KGHSH and LQKENI.

This clonotype was picked up many times. The V call is TRBV10-3, the J call TRBJ1-2; D is uncertain. CDR3 length equals 12 residues. V was pared by 6 bases and J by 3 bases, with 8 bases between. Germline assignment: CDR1 ENHRY and CDR2 SYGVKD. The CDR3 sequence is CAIRTSDYGYTF. CDR3 DNA: TGTGCCATCAGAACATCAGACTATGGCTACACCTTC.

This clonotype was recorded at least ten times. The chain uses TRBV20-1 and TRBJ2-1; D call uncertain. Trimming removed 1 base from V and 12 bases from J, with 10 bases in between. Germline V gene lookup returns CDR1 DFQATT and CDR2 SNEGSKA (reference sequence). This CDR3 has 11 amino acids. The CDR3 DNA is TGCAGTGCTAGAGGCCCACCGGGGCAGTTCTTC. Translated, it gives CSARGPPGQFF.

This clonotype was found many times. The V gene is TRBV19, the J gene TRBJ2-3, with D tentatively TRBD1 (6 bases). CDR3 size: 16 residues. Trimming took 8 bases from V and 8 from J, leaving 26 bases between them. Germline V gives CDR1 LNHDA, CDR2 SQIVND (reference sequence). CDR3 in amino acids: CASGPFYRALPPTQYF. The CDR3 coding sequence is TGTGCCAGTGGCCCCTTTTACAGGGCATTACCCCCTACGCAGTATTTT.

The chain carries TRBV27 and TRBJ2-7; 8 bases fit TRBD2. CDR3 length: 14 amino acids. CDR1 and CDR2 (germline): MNHEY, SMNVEV (reference sequence). V lost 10 bases and J lost 4; bases outside the gene matches: 12. CDR3 nucleotides: TGTGCCAACAGACCGAGCGGGAGTAGGTACGAGCAGTACTTC. Translating it yields CANRPSGSRYEQYF.

In this sample, this clonotype turned up many times. The genes are TRBV30 and TRBJ2-7; D possibly corresponds to TRBD2 (6 bases). V lost 8 bases, J lost 6 bases, and 29 bases lay in between. The CDR3 contains 16 residues. Germline CDR1 is GTSNPN and CDR2 is SVGIG (reference sequence). This chain's CDR3 is CAVPNVAGRGACEQYF. CDR3 nucleotide sequence: TGTGCCGTCCCCAACGTCGCCGGGCGGGGAGCGTGCGAGCAGTACTTC.

In its sample, this clonotype was seen many times. The chain uses TRBV30 and TRBJ1-4; no clear D gene. The CDR3 covers 14 residues. The germline gives CDR1 GTSNPN, CDR2 SVGIG (reference sequence). V was cut by 0 bases and J by 4 bases, with 9 bases left in between. For the CDR3, the DNA is TGTGCCTGGAGTGTACGGGAGGTTAATGAAAAACTGTTTTTT. Translated, it gives CAWSVREVNEKLFF.

Ten or more counts support this clonotype. The rearrangement links TRBV19 to TRBJ2-7, with 10 nucleotides matching TRBD1. Germline V lookup: CDR1 LNHDA, CDR2 SQIVND (reference sequence). V lost 5 bases to trimming and J lost 0 bases; unmatched junction nucleotides: 4. The CDR3 runs to 15 residues. CDR3 in DNA: TGTGCCAGTAGTGGGACAGGGGTGCTCTCCTACGAGCAGTACTTC. Amino acid sequence: CASSGTGVLSYEQYF. The variable domain in full, completed from reference TRBV19 and TRBJ2-7, reads DGGITQSPKYLFRKEGQNVTLSCEQNLNHDAMYWYRQDPGQGLRLIYYSQIVNDFQKGDIAEGYSVSREKKESFPLTVTSAQKNPTAFYLCASSGTGVLSYEQYFGPGTRLTVT.

Ten or more counts support this clonotype. This chain connects TRBV27 to TRBJ2-7; D might be TRBD1 (6 bases). CDR3 length: 14 residues. Trimming removed 5 bases from V and 5 bases from J, with 16 bases in between. CDR1 is MNHEY, CDR2 SMNVEV, per germline (reference sequence). The CDR3 nucleotides are TGTGCCAGCAGTCCGTCAGGGGCAGTCCACGAGCAGTACTTC. Translation gives CASSPSGAVHEQYF.

This chain uses TRBV6-2 or TRBV6-3 with TRBJ2-5, with D possibly TRBD2 on 5 matching bases. CDR1 MNHEY and CDR2 SVGEGT come from the germline V gene. V was shortened by 2 bases and J by 4 bases, with 8 bases between the two germline ends. There are 13 residues in the CDR3. CDR3 sequence reads: CASSYEGLETQYF. The CDR3 DNA reads TGTGCCAGCAGTTACGAGGGCCTAGAGACCCAGTACTTC.

Details on this clonotype: Compared with germline, one end of the junction differs, possibly owing to a read error. The chain links TRBV29-1 to TRBJ2-5; TRBD2 matches 11 bases. Germline V gene data show CDR1 as SQVTM and CDR2 as ANQGSEA. The CDR3 spans 11 residues. CDR3 region: CSVEVLAGVLF. Here the CDR3 DNA reads TGCAGCGTTGAAGTACTAGCGGGAGTGCTCTTC.

With respect to this clonotype: A read error may explain this, as a much larger clone is one base away. The V gene is TRBV5-1, the J gene TRBJ2-7; 9 bases map to TRBD2. Germline V lookup: CDR1 SGHRS, CDR2 YFSETQ. The trim removed 2 bases at V and 5 bases at J, leaving 11 bases unmatched. The CDR3 has 16 amino acids. CDR3 loop: CASSFMASGMTDEQYF. The CDR3 nucleotides read TGCGCCAGCAGCTTTATGGCTAGCGGGATGACTGACGAGCAGTACTTC. Looking up the rest from reference TRBV5-1 and TRBJ2-7 gives the full variable domain: KAGVTQTPRYLIKTRGQQVTLSCSPISGHRSVSWYQQTPGQGLQFLFEYFSETQRNKGNFPGRFSGRQFSNSRSEMNVSTLELGDSALYLCASSFMASGMTDEQYFGPGTRLTVT.

Notes on this clonotype: A much larger clone differs by one base, so this may be a read error. V and J are TRBV11-2 and TRBJ2-1; unclear D gene. The DNA matches TRBJ2-7 better at its end, which makes the J call doubtful. Germline V gene lookup returns CDR1 SGHAT and CDR2 FQNNGV. This CDR3 region has 15 residues. Here the CDR3 reads CASSLSNNPRNEQYF. CDR3 coding DNA: TGTGCCAGCAGCCTCAGCAATAACCCTCGCAATGAGCAGTACTTC.

In this sample, this clonotype turned up many times. The chain couples TRBV3-1 to TRBJ2-2, with TRBD1 as a possible D gene (5 bases). CDR1 is LGHDT and CDR2 is YNNKEL in the germline V gene (reference sequence). Deletions cut 4 bases from V and 4 bases from J, with 13 bases between. This CDR3 is built from 15 residues. CDR3 sequence (DNA): TGTGCCAGCAGCCCTCACGGCAGGGCCACCGGGGAGCTGTTTTTT. It is translated as CASSPHGRATGELFF.

This clonotype was seen many times. An end of the junction does not agree with germline; a read error may underlie this. The chain joins TRBV28 to TRBJ2-1; 12 bases map to TRBD2. This CDR3 is 14 amino acids long. The germline V gene encodes CDR1 MDHEN and CDR2 SYDVKM. CDR3 in amino acids: CASSTSGRLNERFF. The CDR3 region has the DNA TGTGCCAGCAGTACTAGCGGGAGGTTGAATGAGCGGTTCTTC.

This clonotype has at least ten counts. The V gene is TRBV28, the J gene TRBJ2-3; unclear D gene. V was pared by 3 bases and J by 8 bases, with 18 bases between. This CDR3 region has 15 residues. Germline lookup yields CDR1 MDHEN and CDR2 SYDVKM. The CDR3 spells CASSFLTGSLVTQYF. The DNA of the CDR3 is TGTGCCAGCAGTTTTTTGACGGGCTCGCTGGTTACGCAGTATTTT.

This clonotype was seen a single time. The chain couples TRBV5-8 to TRBJ2-2; D call uncertain. The CDR3 totals 13 residues. The V end was cut by 7 bases, the J end by 2 bases, with 9 bases between. Germline V gene sequence: CDR1 SGHTS, CDR2 YDEGEE. This CDR3 is CASRRVNTGELFF. The CDR3, as DNA: TGTGCCAGCCGCCGGGTAAACACCGGGGAGCTGTTTTTT.

The sample holds many counts of this clonotype. V gene TRBV12-3 or TRBV12-4 combines with J gene TRBJ2-1; 14 bases are shared with TRBD2. V was clipped by 5 bases and J by 12 bases; unmatched bases: 9. The CDR3 loop spans 15 amino acids. The DNA of the CDR3 is TGTGCCAGCAGTCCCGGGACTAGCGGGAGAGGTCGGCAGTTCTTC. Translation: CASSPGTSGRGRQFF.

This clonotype has just a few counts. An end of the junction does not agree with germline; a read error may underlie this. The CDR3 sequence: CATSKVLRERGTGTQYF. DNA of the CDR3: TGTGCCACCAGCAAGGTGTTGCGGGAGAGGGGCACAGGTACGCAGTATTTT. The V call is TRBV15, the J call TRBJ2-3, with 7 bases matching TRBD2. CDR1 is LNHNV and CDR2 is YYDKDF in the germline V gene (reference sequence). This CDR3 has 17 amino acids.